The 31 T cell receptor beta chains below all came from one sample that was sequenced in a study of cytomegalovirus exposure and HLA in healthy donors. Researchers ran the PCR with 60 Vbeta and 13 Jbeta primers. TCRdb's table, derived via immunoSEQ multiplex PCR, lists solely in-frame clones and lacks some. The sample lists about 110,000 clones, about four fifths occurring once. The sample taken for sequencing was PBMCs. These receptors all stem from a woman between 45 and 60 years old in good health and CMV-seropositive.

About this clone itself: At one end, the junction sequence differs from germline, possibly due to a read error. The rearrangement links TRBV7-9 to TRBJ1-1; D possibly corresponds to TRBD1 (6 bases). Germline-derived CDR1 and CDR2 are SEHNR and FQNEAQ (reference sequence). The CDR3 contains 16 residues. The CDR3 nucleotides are TGTTCCAGCAGCTTACAGGGTAACCTGCTGAACACTGAAGCTTTCTTT. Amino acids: CSSSLQGNLLNTEAFF.

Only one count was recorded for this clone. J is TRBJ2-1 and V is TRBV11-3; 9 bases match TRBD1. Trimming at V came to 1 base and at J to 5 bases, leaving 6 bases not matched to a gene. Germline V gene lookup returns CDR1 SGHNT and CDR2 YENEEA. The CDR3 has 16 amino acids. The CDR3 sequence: CASSLGTGTGNNEQFF. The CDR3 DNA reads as TGTGCCAGCAGCTTAGGGACCGGGACAGGGAACAATGAGCAGTTCTTC.

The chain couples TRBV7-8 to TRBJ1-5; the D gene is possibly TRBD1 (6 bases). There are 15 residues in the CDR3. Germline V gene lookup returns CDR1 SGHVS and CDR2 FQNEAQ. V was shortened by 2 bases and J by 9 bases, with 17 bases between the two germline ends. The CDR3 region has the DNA TGTGCCAGCAGCTTATACGCAGGGGTGAATTGGCCCCAGCATTTT. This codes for CASSLYAGVNWPQHF.

CDR3 nucleotide sequence: TGTGCCATCAGTCCTAGCGGGGGTAGGCAGTTCTTC. This sequence encodes CAISPSGGRQFF. This chain links TRBV10-3 with TRBJ2-1, with 10 positions matching TRBD2. V lost 5 bases and J lost 12; bases outside the gene matches: 4. CDR3 length: 12 residues. Germline-derived CDR1 and CDR2 are ENHRY and SYGVKD.

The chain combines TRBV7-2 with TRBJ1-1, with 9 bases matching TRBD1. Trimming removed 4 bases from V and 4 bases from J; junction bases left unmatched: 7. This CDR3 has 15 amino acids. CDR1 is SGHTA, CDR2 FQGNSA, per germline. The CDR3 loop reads CASSSPDRGGTEAFF. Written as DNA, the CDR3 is TGTGCCAGCAGCTCGCCGGACAGGGGCGGCACTGAAGCTTTCTTT.

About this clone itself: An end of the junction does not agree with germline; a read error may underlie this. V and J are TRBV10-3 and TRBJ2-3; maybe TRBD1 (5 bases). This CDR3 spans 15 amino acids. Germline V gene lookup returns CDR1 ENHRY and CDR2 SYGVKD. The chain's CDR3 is CAIRESPGRTDTQYF. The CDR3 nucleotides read TGTGCCATCAGGGAGTCTCCAGGGCGGACAGATACGCAGTATTTT.

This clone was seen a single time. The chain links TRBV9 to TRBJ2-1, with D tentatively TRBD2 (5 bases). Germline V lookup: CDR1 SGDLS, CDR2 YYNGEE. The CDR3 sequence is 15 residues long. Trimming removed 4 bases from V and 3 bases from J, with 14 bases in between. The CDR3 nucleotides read TGTGCCAGCAGCTCAGCTACGAGGGTCTACAATGAGCAGTTCTTC. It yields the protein CASSSATRVYNEQFF.

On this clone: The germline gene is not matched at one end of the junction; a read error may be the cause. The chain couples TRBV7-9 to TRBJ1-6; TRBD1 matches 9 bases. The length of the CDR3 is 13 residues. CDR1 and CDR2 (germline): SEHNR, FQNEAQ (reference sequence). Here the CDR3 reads CSSVRTGDSPLHF. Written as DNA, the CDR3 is TGTTCCAGCGTCAGGACAGGGGATTCACCCCTCCACTTT.

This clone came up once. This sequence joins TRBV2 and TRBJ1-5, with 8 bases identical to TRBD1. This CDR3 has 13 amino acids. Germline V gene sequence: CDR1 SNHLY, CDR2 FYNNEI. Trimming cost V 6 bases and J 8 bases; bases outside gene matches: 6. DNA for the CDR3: TGTGCCAGCAGGGGACAGGTCGAAAAGCCCCAGCATTTT. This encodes CASRGQVEKPQHF.

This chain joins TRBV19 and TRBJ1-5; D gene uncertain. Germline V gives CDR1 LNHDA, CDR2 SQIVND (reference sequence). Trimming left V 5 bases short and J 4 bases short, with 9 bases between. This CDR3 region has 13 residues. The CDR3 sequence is CASSPQANQPQHF. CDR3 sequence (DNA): TGTGCCAGTAGTCCTCAAGCAAATCAGCCCCAGCATTTT.

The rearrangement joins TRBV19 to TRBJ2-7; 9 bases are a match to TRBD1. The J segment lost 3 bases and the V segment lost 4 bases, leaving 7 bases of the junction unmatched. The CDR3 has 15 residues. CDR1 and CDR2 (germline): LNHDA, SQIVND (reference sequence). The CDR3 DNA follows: TGTGCCAGTAGTACAAGTGGACAGGGGAACTACGAGCAGTACTTC. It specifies CASSTSGQGNYEQYF.

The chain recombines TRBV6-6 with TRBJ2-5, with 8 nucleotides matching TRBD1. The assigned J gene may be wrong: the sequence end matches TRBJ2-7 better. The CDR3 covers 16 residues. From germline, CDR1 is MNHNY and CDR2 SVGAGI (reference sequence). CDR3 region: CASSYGFQQGEYEQYF. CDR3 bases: TGTGCCAGCAGTTACGGTTTCCAACAGGGGGAATACGAGCAGTACTTC.

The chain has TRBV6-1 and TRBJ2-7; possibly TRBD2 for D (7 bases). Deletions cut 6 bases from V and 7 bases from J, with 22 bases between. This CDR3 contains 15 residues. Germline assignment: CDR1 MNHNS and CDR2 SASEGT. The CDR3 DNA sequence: TGTGCCAGCAGAGAGGGGGTGGGGGGGCTGTGGGAGCAGTACTTC. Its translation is CASREGVGGLWEQYF.

DNA for the CDR3: TGTGCCAGTACCAGCGGGGACGGACTGAATTCACCCCTCCACTTT. Its protein product is CASTSGDGLNSPLHF. The chain uses TRBV19 and TRBJ1-6; tentative D call: TRBD1 (5 bases). Looked up from germline, CDR1 is LNHDA and CDR2 is SQIVND (reference sequence). This CDR3 is built from 15 residues. Trimming left V 7 bases short and J 7 bases short, with 17 bases between.

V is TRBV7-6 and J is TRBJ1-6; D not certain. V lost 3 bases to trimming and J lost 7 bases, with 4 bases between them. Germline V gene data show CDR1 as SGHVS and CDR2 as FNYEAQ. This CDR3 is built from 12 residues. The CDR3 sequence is CASSLQNSPLHF. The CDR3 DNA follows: TGTGCCAGCAGCTTGCAGAATTCACCCCTCCACTTT.

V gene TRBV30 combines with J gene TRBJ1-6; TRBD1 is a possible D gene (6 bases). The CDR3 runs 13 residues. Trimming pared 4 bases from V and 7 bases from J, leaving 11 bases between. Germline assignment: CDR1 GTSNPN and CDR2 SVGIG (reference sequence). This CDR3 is CAWTTGLNSPLHF. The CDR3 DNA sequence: TGTGCCTGGACTACAGGGCTAAATTCACCCCTCCACTTT.

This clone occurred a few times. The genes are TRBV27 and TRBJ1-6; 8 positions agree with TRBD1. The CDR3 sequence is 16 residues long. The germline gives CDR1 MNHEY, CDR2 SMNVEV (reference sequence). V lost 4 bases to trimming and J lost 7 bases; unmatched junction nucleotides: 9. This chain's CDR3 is CASSSPNRDRNSPLHF. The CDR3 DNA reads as TGTGCCAGCAGTTCACCTAACCGGGACAGGAATTCACCCCTCCACTTT.

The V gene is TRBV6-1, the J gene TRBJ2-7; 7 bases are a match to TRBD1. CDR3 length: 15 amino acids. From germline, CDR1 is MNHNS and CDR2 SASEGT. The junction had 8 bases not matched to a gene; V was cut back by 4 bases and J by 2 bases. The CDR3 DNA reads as TGTGCCAGCAGTGTCGAAGGGACAGCACCCTACGAGCAGTACTTC. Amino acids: CASSVEGTAPYEQYF.

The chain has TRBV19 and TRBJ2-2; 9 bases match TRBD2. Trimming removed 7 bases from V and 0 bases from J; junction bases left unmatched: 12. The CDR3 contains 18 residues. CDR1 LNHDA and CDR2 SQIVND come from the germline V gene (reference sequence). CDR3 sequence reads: CASTQRASGASNTGELFF. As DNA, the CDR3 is TGTGCCAGTACCCAAAGGGCTAGCGGGGCCTCGAACACCGGGGAGCTGTTTTTT.

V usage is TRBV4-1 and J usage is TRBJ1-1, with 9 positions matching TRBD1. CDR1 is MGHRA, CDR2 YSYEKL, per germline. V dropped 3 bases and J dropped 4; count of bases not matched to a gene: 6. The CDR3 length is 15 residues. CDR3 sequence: CASSQRQGGITEAFF. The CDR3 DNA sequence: TGCGCCAGCAGCCAGCGACAGGGGGGCATCACTGAAGCTTTCTTT.

The DNA of the CDR3 is TGTGCCAGCAGCTCCGGATGGACAGGGGGCTTGCAGCCCCAGCATTTT. Protein: CASSSGWTGGLQPQHF. The chain couples TRBV5-5 to TRBJ1-5, with TRBD1 matching over 11 bases. CDR1 is SGHKS and CDR2 is YYEKEE in the germline V gene (reference sequence). J gave up 7 bases and V 3 bases, and 9 bases lay outside the gene matches. This CDR3 contains 16 residues.

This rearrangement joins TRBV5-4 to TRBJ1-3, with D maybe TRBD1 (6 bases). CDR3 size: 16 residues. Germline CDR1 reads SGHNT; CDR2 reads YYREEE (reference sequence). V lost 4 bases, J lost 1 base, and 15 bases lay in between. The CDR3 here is CASSNDAGASGNTIYF. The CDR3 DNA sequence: TGTGCCAGCAGCAACGATGCGGGGGCATCTGGAAACACCATATATTTT.

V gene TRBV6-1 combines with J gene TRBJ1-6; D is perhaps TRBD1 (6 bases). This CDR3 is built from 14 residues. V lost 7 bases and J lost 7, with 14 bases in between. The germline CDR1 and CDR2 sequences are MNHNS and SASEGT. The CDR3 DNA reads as TGTGCCAGCATTCTGACAGGAAACAATTCACCCCTCCACTTT. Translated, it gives CASILTGNNSPLHF.

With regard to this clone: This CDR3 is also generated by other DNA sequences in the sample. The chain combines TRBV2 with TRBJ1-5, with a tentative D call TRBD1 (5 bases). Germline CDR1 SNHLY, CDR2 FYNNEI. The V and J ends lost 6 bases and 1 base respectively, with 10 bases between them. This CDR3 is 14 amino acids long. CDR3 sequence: CASRAGLSNQPQHF. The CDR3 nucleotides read TGTGCCAGCAGGGCAGGGCTAAGCAATCAGCCCCAGCATTTT.

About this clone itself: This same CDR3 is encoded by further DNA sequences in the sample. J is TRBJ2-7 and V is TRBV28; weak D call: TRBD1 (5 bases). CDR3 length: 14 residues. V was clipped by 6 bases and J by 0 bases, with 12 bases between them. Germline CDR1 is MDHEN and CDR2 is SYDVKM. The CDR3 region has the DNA TGTGCCAGCAGAAGGCAGGGCGACTCCTACGAGCAGTACTTC. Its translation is CASRRQGDSYEQYF. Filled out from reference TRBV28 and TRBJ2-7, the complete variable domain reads DVKVTQSSRYLVKRTGEKVFLECVQDMDHENMFWYRQDPGLGLRLIYFSYDVKMKEKGDIPEGYSVSREKKERFSLILESASTNQTSMYLCASRRQGDSYEQYFGPGTRLTVT.

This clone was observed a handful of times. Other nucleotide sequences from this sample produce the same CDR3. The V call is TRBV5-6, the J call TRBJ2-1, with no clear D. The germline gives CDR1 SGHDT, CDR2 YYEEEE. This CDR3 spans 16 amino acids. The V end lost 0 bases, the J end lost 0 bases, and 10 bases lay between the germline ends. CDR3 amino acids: CASSLVVLSSYNEQFF. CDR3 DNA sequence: TGTGCCAGCAGCTTGGTGGTACTTAGCTCCTACAATGAGCAGTTCTTC.

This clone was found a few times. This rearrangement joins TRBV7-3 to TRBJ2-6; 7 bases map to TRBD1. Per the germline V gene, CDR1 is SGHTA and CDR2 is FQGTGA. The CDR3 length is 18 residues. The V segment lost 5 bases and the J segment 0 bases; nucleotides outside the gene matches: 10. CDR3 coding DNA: TGTGCCAGCAGCACCCGACATAGGGACAGCTCTGGGGCCAACGTCCTGACTTTC. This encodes CASSTRHRDSSGANVLTF.

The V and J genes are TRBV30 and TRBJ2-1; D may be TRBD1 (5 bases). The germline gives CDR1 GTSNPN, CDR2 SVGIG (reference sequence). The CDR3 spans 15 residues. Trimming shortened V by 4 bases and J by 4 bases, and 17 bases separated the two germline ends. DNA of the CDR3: TGTGCCTGGACTGGGGCCCCTTCCCCTTACAATGAGCAGTTCTTC. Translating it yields CAWTGAPSPYNEQFF.

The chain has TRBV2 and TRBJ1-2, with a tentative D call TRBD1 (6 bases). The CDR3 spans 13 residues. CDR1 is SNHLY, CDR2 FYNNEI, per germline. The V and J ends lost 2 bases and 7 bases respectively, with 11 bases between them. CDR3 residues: CASSESRGAGYTF. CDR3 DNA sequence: TGTGCCAGCAGTGAATCGCGGGGGGCTGGCTACACCTTC.

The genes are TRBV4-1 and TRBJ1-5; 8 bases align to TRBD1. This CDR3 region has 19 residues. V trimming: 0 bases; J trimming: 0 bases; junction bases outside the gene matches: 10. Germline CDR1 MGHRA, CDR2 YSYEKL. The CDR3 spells CASSQDTYRGFFSNQPQHF. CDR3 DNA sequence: TGCGCCAGCAGCCAAGATACCTACAGGGGGTTTTTTAGCAATCAGCCCCAGCATTTT.

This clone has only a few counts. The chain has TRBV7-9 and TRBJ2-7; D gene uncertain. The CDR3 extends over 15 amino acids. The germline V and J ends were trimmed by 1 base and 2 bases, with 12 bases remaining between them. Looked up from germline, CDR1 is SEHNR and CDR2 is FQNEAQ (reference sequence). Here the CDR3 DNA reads TGTGCCAGCAGCTTAGGTCGCACAGAGACCTACGAGCAGTACTTC. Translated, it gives CASSLGRTETYEQYF. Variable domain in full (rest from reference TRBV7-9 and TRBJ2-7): DTGVSQNPRHKITKRGQNVTFRCDPISEHNRLYWYRQTLGQGPEFLTYFQNEAQLEKSRLLSDRFSAERPKGSFSTLEIQRTEQGDSAMYLCASSLGRTETYEQYFGPGTRLTVT.